The clone carrying this TCR beta chain was counted between two and nine times. The target antigen is unknown. The protocol was immunoSEQ multiplex PCR, while the TCRdb copy is restricted to in-frame clones and leaves out a portion. This sample yields 25,000 to 35,000 clones, of which about 89% are seen a single time; 1.3% belongs to the top ten. These data originate in a study of T cell responses to AZD1222 COVID-19 vaccine. Study-level findings and limits: The number of AZD1222 recipients seropositive at baseline was only 6 or 7. The donors showed a predominance of white British ancestry and of females, with possible underestimation of clonal diversity. Spike-specific TCR breadth rose after two AZD1222 doses, and depth rose as well.

The sequencing here drew on peripheral blood, taken on day 0 of AZD1222 vaccination. The clonotype was recovered from an adult in good health.

The CDR3 spells CATSSFDSQETQYF. As DNA, the CDR3 is TGTGCCACCAGCAGCTTCGACAGCCAAGAGACCCAGTACTTC. This chain uses TRBV15 with TRBJ2-5, with D possibly matching TRBD1 (5 bases). The CDR3 has 14 residues. Germline V gene data show CDR1 as LNHNV and CDR2 as YYDKDF (reference sequence). Trimming pared 3 bases from V and 1 base from J, leaving 9 bases between.